These T cell receptor beta chains were read from a single sample in a study of CD8 T cells in ankylosing spondylitis. MiXCR, run by TCRdb on the 5' RACE reads, gives a single entry per CDR3 protein. In the table there are 310,000 or so distinct CDR3 sequences, 20% of which are singletons. What was sequenced was blood, either unsorted or a sorted T cell fraction (not recorded which). These receptors all come from a male donor with ankylosing spondylitis or in good health (not recorded which). CDR3s include the opening cysteine and the closing phenylalanine or tryptophan. D genes are given only for firm matches. A row's size may be missing; if present it is once, few, many or a size class.

V,J,D,size,DNA,CDR3
TRBV29-1,TRBJ1-1,NA,many,TGCAGCGCCGAACCGGGCGGTCACACTGAAGCTTTCTTT,CSAEPGGHTEAFF
TRBV12-3/TRBV12-4,TRBJ2-2,NA,many,TGTGCCAGCAGGGGCCTCGCGAACACCGGGGAGCTGTTTTTT,CASRGLANTGELFF
TRBV7-8,TRBJ1-5,NA,few,TGTGCCAGCAGCTTAGTGGTAGGGAATAGCAATCAGCCCCAGCATTTT,CASSLVVGNSNQPQHF
TRBV11-2,TRBJ2-3,NA,NA,TGTGCCAGCAGCTTAAACCCCCTAGGAACAGATACGCAGTATTTT,CASSLNPLGTDTQYF
TRBV7-9,TRBJ1-1,NA,NA,TGTGCCAGCAGCTTAGGTCCGGCAGGGTTGAACACTGAAGCTTTCTTT,CASSLGPAGLNTEAFF
TRBV10-3,TRBJ2-3,TRBD2,NA,TGTGCCATCAGAGGACTAGCCGCTACAGATACGCAGTATTTT,CAIRGLAATDTQYF
TRBV9,TRBJ1-6,TRBD1,NA,TGTGCCAGCAGCGCCGGGACAGGGGGCGATTCACCCCTCCACTTT,CASSAGTGGDSPLHF
TRBV30,TRBJ1-3,TRBD1,NA,TGTGCCTGGAGTTTCCAGGGGGGCTCTGGAAACACCATATATTTT,CAWSFQGGSGNTIYF
TRBV20-1,TRBJ1-2,NA,many,TGCAGTGCTAAAGGGCAGATCTATGGCTACACCTTC,CSAKGQIYGYTF
TRBV19,TRBJ2-1,TRBD1,NA,TGTGCCAGTAGGACCGGGACAGGAGCCTACAATGAGCAGTTCTTC,CASRTGTGAYNEQFF
TRBV27,TRBJ2-3,TRBD2,NA,TGTGCCAGCAGTCTTACTAGCGGGACAGGAGATACGCAGTATTTT,CASSLTSGTGDTQYF
TRBV3-1,TRBJ2-3,NA,NA,TGTGCCAGCAGCCAGCCCTTCTGGAAGGGTCCTGGGAGCACAGATACGCAGTATTTT,CASSQPFWKGPGSTDTQYF
TRBV2,TRBJ1-3,NA,few,TGTGCCAGCAGACAGAGCTCTGGAAACACCATATATTTT,CASRQSSGNTIYF
TRBV5-4,TRBJ1-1,NA,NA,TGTGCCAACAGCTCCGGGGGGGGACTGAACACTGAAGCTTTCTTT,CANSSGGGLNTEAFF
TRBV5-1,TRBJ1-4,NA,once,TGCGCCAGCAGCTTGCGTCAGGATACTAATGAAAAACTGTTTTTT,CASSLRQDTNEKLFF
TRBV15,TRBJ2-3,NA,NA,TGTGCCACCAGCAGAGACGACAGCCGCGAGGGTACGCAGTATTTT,CATSRDDSREGTQYF
TRBV15,TRBJ2-5,NA,NA,TGTGCCACCAGCAGAGATCTAGCCGTTCAAGAGACCCAGTACTTC,CATSRDLAVQETQYF
TRBV2,TRBJ2-1,TRBD1,NA,TGTGCCAGCAAAAGGGACAGAAACAATGAGCAGTTCTTC,CASKRDRNNEQFF
TRBV3-1,TRBJ2-1,TRBD2,NA,TGTGCCAGCAACCTAGGGAGGGATGAGCAGTTCTTC,CASNLGRDEQFF
TRBV3-1,TRBJ1-5,NA,NA,TGTGCCAGCAGCGAAGTGTTTTGGGGGCAGCCCCAGCATTTT,CASSEVFWGQPQHF
TRBV2,TRBJ2-4,TRBD1,few,TGTGCCAGCAGTGAAAGGACAGGGCAAATAGCCAAAAACATTCAGTACTTC,CASSERTGQIAKNIQYF
TRBV5-4,TRBJ2-1,NA,NA,TGTGCCAGCTCAGATGAGCCTAGTCGCTATGAGCAGTTCTTC,CASSDEPSRYEQFF
TRBV6-1,TRBJ1-5,TRBD1,NA,TGTGCCAGCAGTAGACCCGGGACAGGTCCCCGTAAGCCCCAGCATTTT,CASSRPGTGPRKPQHF
TRBV20-1,TRBJ2-1,NA,NA,TGCAGTGCTAGGGACTACCTGTACAATGAGCAGTTCTTC,CSARDYLYNEQFF
TRBV3-1,TRBJ1-1,NA,few,TGTGCCAGCAGCCAAGATACGGGACTTCCAGCTTTCTTT,CASSQDTGLPAFF
TRBV12-3/TRBV12-4,TRBJ2-1,NA,few,TGTGCCAGCAGCTCTCTAGACCAAAACCACAATGAGCAGTTCTTC,CASSSLDQNHNEQFF
TRBV5-1,TRBJ2-3,TRBD2,NA,TGCGCCAGCAGCCCGACTAGCGGGTCAGTCTCCCGGAGGTATTTT,CASSPTSGSVSRRYF
TRBV30,TRBJ1-6,NA,NA,TGTGCCTGGAGTGAGGGTGGTAATTCACCCCTCCACTTT,CAWSEGGNSPLHF
TRBV11-2,TRBJ1-2,NA,few,TGTGCCAGCAGACCGACAGGCTACCACGGTTTCTATGGCTACACCTTC,CASRPTGYHGFYGYTF
TRBV30,TRBJ1-2,NA,NA,TGTGCCCTCTCGGACCTTAACTATGGCTACACCTTC,CALSDLNYGYTF
TRBV3-1,TRBJ2-5,TRBD2,few,TGTGCCAGCAGCCCTAGCGGGGGCGCGACCCAGTACTTC,CASSPSGGATQYF
TRBV9,TRBJ1-3,NA,NA,TGTGCCAGCAGCCGCATAGGGGCCGGAAACACCATATATTTT,CASSRIGAGNTIYF
TRBV24-1,TRBJ1-2,NA,many,TGTGCCACCAGTGGGACACCGAACTATGGCTACACCTTC,CATSGTPNYGYTF
TRBV3-1,TRBJ2-1,NA,few,TGTGCCAGCAGCCAAGGACTTCCCAATGAGCAGTTCTTC,CASSQGLPNEQFF
TRBV6-2/TRBV6-3,TRBJ2-2,NA,many,TGTGCCAGCAGTCCACCCCTCCGCGGGACAAGGGGGGGCCTGAAGACCGGGGAGCTGTTTTTT,CASSPPLRGTRGGLKTGELFF
TRBV20-1,TRBJ2-1,NA,many,TGCAGTGCTAGCAGGGTTGACCTTAACAATGAGCAGTTCTTC,CSASRVDLNNEQFF
TRBV5-1,TRBJ2-2,NA,many,TGCGCCAGCAGCAGCCGACTAGGGTACACCGGGGAGCTGTTTTTT,CASSSRLGYTGELFF
TRBV20-1,TRBJ2-5,NA,many,TGCAGTGCTCGCACGGAGACCCAGTACTTC,CSARTETQYF
TRBV29-1,TRBJ2-2,NA,many,TGCAGCACTACGTCTAGTACCGCGAACACCGGGGAGCTGTTTTTT,CSTTSSTANTGELFF
TRBV12-3/TRBV12-4,TRBJ1-1,TRBD1,NA,TGTGCCAGCAGATACAGGGGGAAGAACACTGAAGCTTTCTTT,CASRYRGKNTEAFF
TRBV12-3/TRBV12-4,TRBJ2-3,TRBD2,few,TGTGCCAGCAGTTTAGGGGCGGGGGGCCCCGGTACGCAGTATTTT,CASSLGAGGPGTQYF
TRBV5-1,TRBJ2-3,TRBD1,NA,TGCGCCAGCAGCCGCGTGACAGGGGGTAAATCTAGCACAGATACGCAGTATTTT,CASSRVTGGKSSTDTQYF
TRBV20-1,TRBJ2-1,TRBD2,few,TGCAGTGCCGGGGGGACCCCATTAGGTGAGCAGTTCTTC,CSAGGTPLGEQFF
TRBV12-3/TRBV12-4,TRBJ2-3,TRBD2,few,TGTGCCAGCAGTGCCCGCGGGGGGCTCACAGATACGCAGTATTTT,CASSARGGLTDTQYF
TRBV6-5,TRBJ1-6,NA,few,TGTGCCAGCAGTTACTCGACACGGTATAATTCACCCCTCCACTTT,CASSYSTRYNSPLHF
TRBV5-1,TRBJ2-2,NA,NA,TGCGCCAGCAGCTTGGTACCGAGCGGGGAGCTGTTTTTT,CASSLVPSGELFF
TRBV20-1,TRBJ2-3,NA,few,TGCAGTGCTAGAGAGGGGCCAGGTGGTGGAGATACGCAGTATTTT,CSAREGPGGGDTQYF
TRBV7-3,TRBJ2-1,TRBD1,NA,TGTGCCAGCAGCTATTTGACAGGGTCCAATGAGCAGTTCTTC,CASSYLTGSNEQFF